Listed here are 6 T cell receptor beta chains from one sample, sequenced in a study of CD8 T cells in ankylosing spondylitis (dated by TCRdb to between 2016 and 2019). What the work shows at the level of the full study, not this receptor alone: A TCR beta motif made up of 7 to 9 highly homologous amino acid variants appeared to be characteristic of blood from ankylosing spondylitis patients.

The library was obtained by 5' RACE. TCRdb lists the instrument as Illumina HiSeq 2500. TCRdb reran the public reads through fastp at Q25 and MiXCR, keeping productive beta chains. CDR3 protein duplicates are merged, each entry listing the most common genes and DNA. Here the sample has about 540,000 distinct CDR3 sequences; roughly 12% occur a single time. The ten largest account for 6.8% of the sample. These TCRs are of unknown antigen specificity. Material for sequencing was blood, either unsorted or a sorted T cell fraction (not recorded which). These receptors all come from a male donor with ankylosing spondylitis.

This clonotype was observed many times. This chain links TRBV5-6 with TRBJ2-6, with TRBD1 matching over 7 bases. This CDR3 spans 16 amino acids. The germline CDR1 and CDR2 sequences are SGHDT and YYEEEE. The junction had 4 bases not matched to a gene; V was cut back by 4 bases and J by 0 bases. The CDR3 bases are TGTGCCAGCAGCATTACAGGGGTCTCTGGGGCCAACGTCCTGACTTTC. This encodes CASSITGVSGANVLTF.

This clonotype was counted between two and nine times. The J gene is TRBJ2-4, the V gene TRBV7-2; D not certain. Germline CDR1 is SGHTA and CDR2 is FQGNSA. V lost 1 base to trimming and J lost 7 bases, with 14 bases between them. CDR3 length: 15 amino acids. The CDR3 DNA is TGTGCCAGCAGCTTAGGCCACTCCGCCGGGAACATTCAGTACTTC. Translated: CASSLGHSAGNIQYF.

The chain combines TRBV24-1 with TRBJ2-5, with 8 bases that match TRBD1. Trimming at V came to 1 base and at J to 5 bases, leaving 5 bases not matched to a gene. The germline gives CDR1 KGHDR, CDR2 SFDVKD. This CDR3 has 15 residues. Here the CDR3 DNA reads TGTGCCACCAGTGATTTTGGCAGGGGGCGCGAGACCCAGTACTTC. It specifies CATSDFGRGRETQYF.

This chain links TRBV12-3 or TRBV12-4 with TRBJ2-2; possibly TRBD1 for D (6 bases). V was pared by 6 bases and J by 7 bases, with 12 bases between. This CDR3 has 13 residues. The CDR3 sequence is CASRRDNHGELFF. In DNA form, the CDR3 reads TGTGCCAGCAGGAGGGACAACCACGGGGAGCTGTTTTTT.

The chain couples TRBV29-1 to TRBJ1-2, with D perhaps matching TRBD1 (6 bases). V was shortened by 0 bases and J by 9 bases, with 14 bases between the two germline ends. The CDR3 sequence is 13 residues long. Germline CDR1 and CDR2: SQVTM and ANQGSEA. As DNA, the CDR3 is TGCAGCGTTGAAGACCCAGGGGCAGGAAGCTACACCTTC. Its protein product is CSVEDPGAGSYTF.

There are many counts of this clonotype. The rearrangement joins TRBV7-2 to TRBJ2-3; D uncertain. Germline-derived CDR1 and CDR2 are SGHTA and FQGNSA. This CDR3 is 12 amino acids long. The V end lost 4 bases, the J end lost 5 bases, and 7 bases lay between the germline ends. The CDR3 coding sequence is TGTGCCAGCAGCTACCTTCAAGATACGCAGTATTTT. This translates into CASSYLQDTQYF.